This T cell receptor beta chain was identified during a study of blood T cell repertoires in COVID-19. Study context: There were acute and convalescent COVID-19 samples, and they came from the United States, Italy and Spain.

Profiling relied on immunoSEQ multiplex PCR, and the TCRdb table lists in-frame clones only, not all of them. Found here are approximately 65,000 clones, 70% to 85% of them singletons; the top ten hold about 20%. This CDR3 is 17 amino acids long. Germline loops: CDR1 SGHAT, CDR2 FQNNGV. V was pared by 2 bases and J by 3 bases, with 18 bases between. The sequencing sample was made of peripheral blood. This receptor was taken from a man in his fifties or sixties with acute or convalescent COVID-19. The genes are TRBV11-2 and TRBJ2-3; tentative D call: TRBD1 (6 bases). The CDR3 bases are TGTGCCAGCAGCTTAACGGTCGCAGGGGTTTTTACAGATACGCAGTATTTT. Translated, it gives CASSLTVAGVFTDTQYF. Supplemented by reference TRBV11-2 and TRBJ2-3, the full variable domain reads EAGVAQSPRYKIIEKRQSVAFWCNPISGHATLYWYQQILGQGPKLLIQFQNNGVVDDSQLPKDRFSAERLKGVDSTLKIQPAKLEDSAVYLCASSLTVAGVFTDTQYFGPGTRLTVL.